Here is one T cell receptor beta chain with its context. TCRdb re-analysed the 5' RACE reads in MiXCR, keeping a single row per CDR3 protein. Of 300,000 to 350,000 distinct CDR3 sequences listed, about 20% are singletons. This CDR3 has 17 amino acids. V was shortened by 0 bases and J by 0 bases, with 12 bases between the two germline ends. Germline V gene data show CDR1 as LNHNV and CDR2 as YYDKDF (reference sequence). The data stem from a study of CD8 T cells in ankylosing spondylitis. The sample comprised blood, either unsorted or a sorted T cell fraction (not recorded which). The sequence was collected from a female donor with ankylosing spondylitis or in good health (not recorded which). The V gene is TRBV15, the J gene TRBJ1-3; no firm D call. The CDR3 reads CATSRDIIGDSGNTIYF. As DNA, the CDR3 is TGTGCCACCAGCAGAGATATTATCGGGGACTCTGGAAACACCATATATTTT.